This TCR beta chain was identified during a study of OX40 agonist ivuxolimab in advanced cancers. Study overall: Treatment of patients was with ivuxolimab, an agonistic anti-OX40 (CD134) antibody. Participants could have had prior anti-PD-1, anti-PD-L1 or anti-CTLA-4 therapy, and approximately 40% had some.

This table comes from immunoSEQ multiplex PCR, and its TCRdb copy is limited to in-frame clones, with some not included. The sample comprises about 82,000 clones, 90% to 95% of which are singletons, and approximately 2.4% rests with the top ten. Germline V gene sequence: CDR1 KGHSH, CDR2 LQKENI. This CDR3 region has 13 residues. The V end lost 2 bases, the J end lost 6 bases, and 11 bases lay between the germline ends. This specimen was CD4+ or CD8+ T cells sorted from blood, taken in a trial of the OX40 agonist ivuxolimab. This chain joins TRBV18 and TRBJ2-7; D is ambiguous. This TCR came from an adult with an advanced solid tumor such as melanoma, head and neck, liver or kidney cancer. CDR3 in DNA: TGTGCCAGCTCACCAGGGAACGCAGGCGAGCAGTACTTC. Its translation: CASSPGNAGEQYF.